Given below is one T cell receptor beta chain in context. Its target is unknown. Collection occurred without any documented infections or immune events in donors. These data belong to a study of identifying expanded T cells in peripheral blood. General study points: Approximately two-week clone count variance significantly increased as total template count grew. Over about two and four weeks, about 17 and 20 clones changed, versus roughly 1.2 between replicates.

The CDR3 extends over 18 amino acids. V shed 2 bases, J shed 5 bases, and the junction held 14 bases outside the gene matches. Germline CDR1 reads SGHRS; CDR2 reads YFSETQ. Assay used: immunoSEQ multiplex PCR; TCRdb lists only in-frame clones, some missing. This table has 100,000 to 110,000 clones, 80% to 90% appearing once. V and J are TRBV5-1 and TRBJ2-1, with 9 bases fitting TRBD2. The sequence was collected from a person between 18 and 70 years old in good health. The sequenced sample consisted of blood. Here the CDR3 reads CASSLVASGEVRHNEQFF. In DNA, the CDR3 is TGCGCCAGCAGCTTAGTAGCTAGCGGGGAGGTCCGGCACAATGAGCAGTTCTTC.